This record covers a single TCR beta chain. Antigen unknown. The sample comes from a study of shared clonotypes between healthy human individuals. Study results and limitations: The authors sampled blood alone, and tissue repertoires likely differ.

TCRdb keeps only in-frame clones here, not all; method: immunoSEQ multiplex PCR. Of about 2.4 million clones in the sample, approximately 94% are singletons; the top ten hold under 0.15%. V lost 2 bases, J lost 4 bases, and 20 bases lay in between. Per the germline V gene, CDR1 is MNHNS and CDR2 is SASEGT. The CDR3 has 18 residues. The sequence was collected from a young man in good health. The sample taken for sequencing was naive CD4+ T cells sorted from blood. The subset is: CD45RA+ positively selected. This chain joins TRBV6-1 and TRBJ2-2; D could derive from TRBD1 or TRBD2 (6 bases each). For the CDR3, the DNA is TGTGCCAGCAGTGAAATTTTGGGGGGCCGAGCTTCCACCGGGGAGCTGTTTTTT. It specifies CASSEILGGRASTGELFF.